Given below is one TCR beta chain in context. Its antigen has not been determined. No much larger clonotype is one base removed from it; base qualities were not supplied. V gives up 5 bases and J gives up 5 bases, and the segment between their germline ends measures 15 bases. CDR1 and CDR2, per the germline V gene, are KGHSY and FQNENV. The CDR3 covers 14 residues, taking in both the cysteine and the phenylalanine. Only the CDR3 portion is preserved as DNA: 42 bases, with reading frame beginning at the first base. The data belong to a study of blood T cell repertoires in COVID-19 (dated by TCRdb to 2020 to 2021). Broadly, across the study: Collaborator samples came from the United States, Italy and Spain and covered acute and convalescent phases of COVID-19. The prospective study material was composed of cDNA or gDNA derived from T cells, B-cell-depleted T cells, or PBMCs. Deeply sampled blood TCRbeta repertoires from subjects exposed to, actively infected with, or recovered from COVID-19 were included in the dataset. The repertoires were released in a freely available public database intended as a resource for research on the immune response to SARS-CoV-2. The samples were drawn from the first 160 participants of the ongoing ImmuneRACE study and from some 1,300 subjects provided by 6 global collaborators. Nearly every sample came with metadata listing a de-identified subject ID, COVID-19 status, age in years and sex. Where available, HLA class I and class II types were obtained from metadata supplied by the sample provider rather than from assay-based typing. Here is what the overall study found, with its caveats: The amount of clinical and demographic metadata varied by source and participant and was provided uncurated.

One collaborating source in Seattle enrolled patients while the patients were actively infected and followed the patients over time throughout the course of disease. Each collaborating institution followed its own protocols to collect whole blood in K2EDTA tubes. For TCRbeta analysis, collaborators shipped samples in one of three forms: frozen whole blood, isolated PBMCs, or DNA extracted from either of those sample types. TCRbeta CDR3 regions were amplified from genomic DNA using the immunoSEQ Assay, a bias-controlled multiplex PCR. Turning to the authors' computational methods: Nucleated cell counts per sample were estimated from amplification of reference gene primers within the assay. To quantify the absolute abundance of each unique TCRbeta CDR3 rearrangement, sequence reads were collapsed and filtered. For each sample, productive Simpson clonality was calculated by taking the square root of Simpson's diversity index across productive rearrangements. This immuneACCESS table, as held by TCRdb, lists in-frame sequences with V and J called but not all clones. Of the missing ones, under half trace to an unresolved V gene in checked studies; the others have no known cause. That table supplies the V and J calls and clone size; D and trimming were determined from the DNA. The sample contains about 120,000 clones, nearly 90% of them found a single time. The biggest ten clones account for more than 3% of the sample.

The chain links TRBV16 with TRBJ1-1, with TRBD1 tentatively as D gene (6 bases match). This sequence was found in a woman in her fifties or sixties with COVID-19, enrolled during active disease. Sequencing was done on a sample of peripheral blood. For the CDR3, the sequence is CASSFGQRETEAFF. The nucleotides are TGTGCCAGCAGCTTCGGACAGCGGGAGACTGAAGCTTTCTTT.